The clone carrying this T cell receptor beta chain came up a few times. Antigen unknown. The entry originates in a study of identical twins. General study findings and limits: The models gave estimates that fell short of the out-of-frame TCR alpha sharing seen in monozygotic twins.

TCRdb called the 5' RACE reads again in MiXCR, with one record for every CDR3 protein. Of around 570,000 distinct CDR3 sequences listed, approximately 9.6% are singletons. A further study also used this sample, focusing on yellow fever vaccine responses in identical twins.

This TCR came from a woman aged 18 to 35 in good health. Material for sequencing was PBMCs.

CDR3 region: CASSSTKKITGAGTDTQYF. The CDR3 coding sequence is TGTGCCAGCAGTTCTACTAAGAAAATCACAGGGGCTGGCACAGATACGCAGTATTTT. This chain connects TRBV28 to TRBJ2-3; 7 bases are shared with TRBD1. The germline gives CDR1 MDHEN, CDR2 SYDVKM. J gave up 1 base and V 4 bases, and 17 bases lay outside the gene matches. The CDR3 loop spans 19 amino acids.